A selection of T cell receptor beta chains follows, all from one sample in a study of regulatory T cells in long-lasting Graves disease. TCRdb re-analysed the multiplex PCR reads in MiXCR, keeping a single row per CDR3 protein. The data show about 530,000 distinct CDR3 sequences, around 16% seen once. This sample also belongs to another study, concerning T cells in Graves' hyperthyroidism and ophthalmopathy.

The source material was peripheral blood mononuclear cells (PBMCs), sampled at new diagnosis, from a patient treated with antithyroid drugs. The source is a woman aged 35-60 years with Graves disease. Both conserved end residues are part of each CDR3.

v_gene	j_gene	CDR3aa
TRBV9	TRBJ2-2	CASSAPGNTGELFF
TRBV6-1	TRBJ2-1	CASSDTGGKSYNEQFF
TRBV3-1	TRBJ1-5	CASSQGSGGLNQPQHF
TRBV30	TRBJ1-3	CAWSVLRTGNSGNTIYF
TRBV28	TRBJ2-5	CASSSGVGVQETQYF
TRBV2	TRBJ2-1	CASSERTSWNEQFF
TRBV9	TRBJ1-1	CASSLSGDLDTEAFF
TRBV9	TRBJ1-5	CASSVGGSDQPQHF
TRBV6-2/TRBV6-3	TRBJ1-3	CASSPTGAGNTIYF
TRBV12-3/TRBV12-4	TRBJ1-2	CASSPGPSGAYGYTF
TRBV11-2	TRBJ2-7	CASSLAGSYYEQYF
TRBV3-1	TRBJ1-1	CASSPMSANTEAFF
TRBV10-3	TRBJ1-1	CAISEGTGVLNTEAFF
TRBV2	TRBJ2-5	CAGRDTLTETQYF
TRBV5-1	TRBJ1-6	CASSLAGPVYNSPLHF
TRBV12-3/TRBV12-4	TRBJ2-3	CASRLMGNTQYF
TRBV28	TRBJ2-4	CASSLGPGRTLNIQYF
TRBV7-9	TRBJ2-1	CASVTSSSSYNEQFF
TRBV30	TRBJ1-1	CAWSSPLPNTEAFF
TRBV12-3/TRBV12-4	TRBJ2-1	CASSSLGGGQFF
TRBV28	TRBJ1-4	CASSLKTGPNEKLFF
TRBV30	TRBJ1-2	CAWSFRMGTGVVDYGYTF
TRBV29-1	TRBJ2-5	CSVEASLGETQYF
TRBV11-2	TRBJ2-5	CASSLGTSGAETQYF
TRBV11-3	TRBJ2-3	CASSLSGTPLPDTQYF
TRBV12-3/TRBV12-4	TRBJ1-2	CASSLRDSYGYTF
TRBV30	TRBJ1-5	CAWSVKGNQPQHF
TRBV18	TRBJ1-1	CASSPLQGKRNTEAFF
TRBV12-3/TRBV12-4	TRBJ1-5	CASSCPPDREREDQPQHF
TRBV15	TRBJ1-6	CATSLTRDRGSPLHF
TRBV5-1	TRBJ2-5	CASSSTGTQTETQYF
TRBV12-3/TRBV12-4	TRBJ2-7	CASRTTGGYEQYF
TRBV2	TRBJ1-1	CASSPGGIGTEAFF
TRBV4-1	TRBJ2-4	CASSSSGVSAKNIQYF
TRBV20-1	TRBJ2-3	CSATAGGPKDTQYF
TRBV11-2	TRBJ2-7	CASSPGGGHSYEQYF
TRBV2	TRBJ1-2	CASSEAASSNYGYTF
TRBV5-1	TRBJ1-2	CASRQGAILGLEGYTF
TRBV7-9	TRBJ2-2	CASRPTGDTGELFF
TRBV7-9	TRBJ1-4	CASSRTTGGGNEKLFF
TRBV11-3	TRBJ2-7	CASSLENPPLSGRQYF
TRBV5-1	TRBJ2-2	CASSLERGALTGELFF
TRBV2	TRBJ2-2	CASSDTGVGELFF
TRBV3-1	TRBJ1-1	CASSRTEGREAFF
TRBV18	TRBJ2-7	CASSPGLGENYEQYF